There are a few counts of the clone carrying this T cell receptor beta chain. The antigen is undetermined. The data derive from a study of T cells in Graves' hyperthyroidism and ophthalmopathy. Background on the study: The blood sample was taken at first diagnosis, before treatment began. Findings and limits, study-wide: The model foresaw ophthalmopathy a median approximately 6.3 months prior to onset.

Using RNA transcripts as the source, TCR beta CDR3 regions were amplified. The primer set for the first-round RT-PCR of the TCR CDR3 was HTBI. A single record per CDR3 protein comes from TCRdb applying MiXCR to the multiplex PCR reads. The sample consists of over 350,000 distinct CDR3 sequences, around 15% of them appearing once. The TCR comes from a man aged 18-30 years with Graves' ophthalmopathy. The sequenced sample was blood.

The CDR3 here is CASSLEASGRVGFF. Written as DNA, the CDR3 is TGCGCCAGCAGCTTGGAGGCTAGCGGGAGGGTCGGCTTCTTC. The chain uses TRBV5-1 and TRBJ2-1; TRBD2 agrees at 12 bases. Germline V gives CDR1 SGHRS, CDR2 YFSETQ. The CDR3 length is 14 residues. V lost 0 bases and J lost 16; bases outside the gene matches: 8.